This T cell receptor (beta chain) stems from a study of blood T cell repertoires in COVID-19 (dated by TCRdb to the early 2020s). Broadly, across the study: Collaborator samples came from the United States, Italy and Spain and covered acute and convalescent phases of COVID-19. The material from the prospective study consisted of cDNA or gDNA derived from T cells, B-cell-depleted T cells, or PBMCs. Subjects who had been exposed to COVID-19, were actively infected with it, or had recovered from it provided the deeply sampled blood TCRbeta repertoires that made up the dataset. The repertoires were made available in a free public database intended to serve as a resource for research on the immune response to SARS-CoV-2. Samples were obtained from the ongoing ImmuneRACE study (first 160 participants) and from over 1,000 subjects provided by 6 global collaborators. A de-identified subject ID, COVID-19 status, age in years and sex were almost always included in the sample metadata. Where available, HLA class I and class II types were taken from metadata supplied by the sample provider and were not determined by assay-based typing. Paper-wide results and their limitations: Clinical and demographic metadata were provided uncurated, with the amount varying by source and participant.

TCRbeta CDR3 regions were amplified from genomic DNA using the immunoSEQ Assay, a bias-controlled multiplex PCR. The study's processing was this. Within the assay, amplification of reference gene primers was used to estimate how many nucleated cells each sample contained. To quantify the absolute abundance of each unique TCRbeta CDR3 rearrangement, sequence reads were collapsed and filtered. Productive Simpson clonality was computed per sample as the square root of Simpson's diversity index over productive rearrangements. The table was pulled from immuneACCESS by TCRdb, which kept in-frame rearrangements only. Such tables lose some clones; where checked, under half of the loss comes from unresolved V genes, and the rest has no known cause. That table is the source of V, J and clone size, and D and trimming were worked out from the DNA. The sample data list 110,000 or so clones, and 88% of these were observed just once. The ten largest clones capture less than 8.5% of the sample.

Samples from volunteer blood donors who had recovered from COVID-19 were contributed by a second Seattle source. Collaborating institutions collected whole blood in K2EDTA tubes following their own protocols. For TCRbeta analysis, collaborators shipped samples in one of three forms: frozen whole blood, isolated PBMCs, or DNA extracted from either of those sample types. The germline V gene specifies SGHTA as CDR1 and FQGNSA as CDR2. The CDR3 measures 17 amino acids from cysteine to phenylalanine. Of the read, only the CDR3 DNA is kept; its 51 bases are in frame from base 1. Trimming removed 4 bases from V and 2 bases from J; the gene matches leave 11 bases unexplained. This clone has only one observation. Its antigen remains undetermined. Base qualities are not at hand, and no much larger clone is one base apart.

The sequence joins TRBV7-2 to TRBJ2-3, with 8 bases matching TRBD2. The clonotype comes from a woman in her 70s who had recovered from COVID-19. Sequencing input: peripheral blood. CDR3 region: CASSSRAGGYHTDTQYF. The DNA sequence is as follows: TGTGCCAGCAGCTCTCGGGCGGGAGGCTACCACACAGATACGCAGTATTTT.